The 22 T cell receptor beta chains below were found in one sample sequenced in a study of T cells in Graves' hyperthyroidism and ophthalmopathy. Amplification yielded TCR beta CDR3 regions, with RNA transcripts as the source. Using the HTBI primer set, a first-round RT-PCR was run on the TCR CDR3. MiXCR, run by TCRdb on the multiplex PCR reads, gives a single entry per CDR3 protein. There are 400,000 to 500,000 distinct CDR3 sequences in the sample; roughly an eighth occur only once, and 5.3% lies in the top ten. Material for sequencing was blood. These receptors all stem from a woman aged 18-29 years with Graves' hyperthyroidism.

In its sample, this clonotype was seen many times. The chain carries TRBV30 and TRBJ2-1, with 9 bases lining up with TRBD1. The CDR3 length is 13 residues. V trimming: 3 bases; J trimming: 7 bases; junction bases outside the gene matches: 4. CDR1 and CDR2 (germline): GTSNPN, SVGIG (reference sequence). The CDR3 protein is CAWSLDRGNEQFF. The CDR3 nucleotides read TGTGCCTGGAGCTTGGACAGGGGAAATGAGCAGTTCTTC.

The table lists this clonotype with many counts. This chain uses TRBV27 with TRBJ1-4, with 9 bases that match TRBD1. Germline values: CDR1 MNHEY, CDR2 SMNVEV (reference sequence). CDR3 length equals 15 residues. Unmatched junction bases numbered 8, after V lost 6 bases and J lost 6 bases. The CDR3 bases are TGTGCCAGCAGCGGGACAGGGATGGTGGATGAAAAACTGTTTTTT. This sequence encodes CASSGTGMVDEKLFF.

This clonotype was detected many times. This rearrangement joins TRBV5-4 to TRBJ2-7; D possibly corresponds to TRBD2 (5 bases). CDR1 and CDR2 (germline): SGHNT, YYREEE (reference sequence). The CDR3 totals 14 residues. Trimming took 2 bases from V and 0 from J, leaving 9 bases between them. CDR3 residues: CASSLDSASYEQYF. The CDR3 DNA reads TGTGCCAGCAGCTTAGATAGCGCCTCCTACGAGCAGTACTTC.

This clonotype was detected ten times or more. The chain carries TRBV6-1 and TRBJ2-3; 11 positions agree with TRBD2. V gave up 5 bases and J gave up 4 bases; unmatched junction bases: 8. The CDR3 contains 16 residues. Germline V gives CDR1 MNHNS, CDR2 SASEGT. The DNA of the CDR3 is TGTGCCAGCAGTACTTCAGGGACTAGCGGTTCAGATACGCAGTATTTT. This encodes CASSTSGTSGSDTQYF.

This clonotype was counted only a few times. The rearrangement uses TRBV27 and TRBJ2-1; D uncertain. V was cut by 3 bases and J by 8 bases, with 11 bases left in between. The length of the CDR3 is 13 residues. Germline V gene sequence: CDR1 MNHEY, CDR2 SMNVEV (reference sequence). CDR3 sequence: CASSFLESYEQFF. The CDR3 DNA reads as TGTGCCAGCAGTTTCCTCGAGTCCTATGAGCAGTTCTTC.

This clonotype was counted many times. V and J are TRBV28 and TRBJ1-1; unclear D gene. CDR1 and CDR2 (germline): MDHEN, SYDVKM. Trimming took off 4 bases at V and 11 bases at J, with 14 bases between the two ends. The CDR3 spans 12 residues. The CDR3: CASSSQVPYAFF. In DNA, the CDR3 is TGTGCCAGCAGTTCACAAGTCCCCTACGCTTTCTTT.

In this sample, this clonotype turned up many times. The gene calls are TRBV7-2 and TRBJ1-1; no definite D call. V was shortened by 4 bases and J by 0 bases, with 9 bases between the two germline ends. The CDR3 sequence is 14 residues long. Germline-derived CDR1 and CDR2 are SGHTA and FQGNSA. The CDR3 loop reads CASSSRRMNTEAFF. CDR3 in DNA: TGTGCCAGCAGCTCTCGACGGATGAACACTGAAGCTTTCTTT. Full variable domain (outside the CDR3, taken from reference TRBV7-2 and TRBJ1-1): GAGVSQSPSNKVTEKGKDVELRCDPISGHTALYWYRQSLGQGLEFLIYFQGNSAPDKSGLPSDRFSAERTGGSVSTLTIQRTQQEDSAVYLCASSSRRMNTEAFFGQGTRLTVV.

At least ten counts were recorded for this clonotype. The chain carries TRBV27 and TRBJ1-1; the match to TRBD1 covers 7 bases. CDR3 length: 14 amino acids. Germline values: CDR1 MNHEY, CDR2 SMNVEV (reference sequence). J lost 1 base, V lost 4 bases, and 3 bases had no gene match. The DNA for the CDR3 is TGTGCCAGCAGTTGGGACAGAACGAACACTGAAGCTTTCTTT. Its translation: CASSWDRTNTEAFF.

This clonotype was counted at least ten times. This chain connects TRBV12-5 to TRBJ2-2; 9 bases align to TRBD1. The CDR3 is made up of 16 amino acids. J was trimmed by 3 bases and V by 4 bases; bases with no gene match: 6. Germline values: CDR1 LGHNT, CDR2 FRNRAP. CDR3 bases: TGTGCTAGTGGTTCCGGACAGGGGCGGGACACCGGGGAGCTGTTTTTT. Its protein product is CASGSGQGRDTGELFF.

This clonotype was recorded at least ten times. V and J are TRBV11-2 and TRBJ2-1; weak D call: TRBD1 (6 bases). Germline values: CDR1 SGHAT, CDR2 FQNNGV. V was clipped by 8 bases and J by 9 bases, with 23 bases between them. The CDR3 runs to 15 residues. CDR3 loop: CASSRVGAAESEQFF. The CDR3 DNA is TGTGCCAGCTCTCGCGTGGGGGCAGCGGAGAGTGAGCAGTTCTTC.

This clonotype has ten or more counts. The rearrangement links TRBV20-1 to TRBJ2-7; no clear D. Germline V CDR1 and CDR2: DFQATT, SNEGSKA (reference sequence). With 1 base removed from V and 0 bases from J, the gap between germline ends came to 7 bases. The CDR3 sequence is 13 residues long. This CDR3 is CSARAVSSYEQYF. The CDR3 region has the DNA TGCAGTGCTAGAGCGGTCAGCTCCTACGAGCAGTACTTC.

In its sample, this clonotype was seen many times. One junction end does not reproduce the germline sequence, and a read error may be involved. V usage is TRBV7-7 and J usage is TRBJ2-3; TRBD2 agrees at 10 bases. Germline lookup yields CDR1 SSHAT and CDR2 FNYEAQ (reference sequence). This CDR3 is built from 18 residues. The DNA of the CDR3 is TGTGCTAGCAGCTTAGCGCAGCGGGAGGGCCTTGGTACAGATACGCAGTATTTT. It codes for CASSLAQREGLGTDTQYF. The full variable domain, in which reference TRBV7-7 and TRBJ2-3 provide the parts outside the CDR3, is GAGVSQSPRYKVTKRGQDVTLRCDPISSHATLYWYQQALGQGPEFLTYFNYEAQPDKSGLPSDRFSAERPEGSISTLTIQRTEQRDSAMYRCASSLAQREGLGTDTQYFGPGTRLTVL.

This clonotype was seen ten or more times. The chain recombines TRBV7-3 with TRBJ2-1; perhaps TRBD2 as D (6 bases). CDR3 length equals 15 residues. Per germline, CDR1 SGHTA and CDR2 FQGTGA. Trimming left V 5 bases short and J 3 bases short, with 14 bases between. The CDR3 region has the DNA TGTGCCAGCAGCCCCGCTAGCGTAGGCTACAATGAGCAGTTCTTC. Translation: CASSPASVGYNEQFF.

The chain employs TRBV5-6 and TRBJ1-4; a possible D gene is TRBD1 (6 bases). The CDR3 is made up of 13 amino acids. Trimming removed 2 bases from V and 8 bases from J, with 10 bases in between. Germline assignment: CDR1 SGHDT and CDR2 YYEEEE. The CDR3 sequence: CASSFTGREKLFF. Here the CDR3 DNA reads TGTGCCAGCAGCTTCACAGGGAGGGAAAAACTGTTTTTT.

The chain links TRBV19 to TRBJ2-2; 8 bases align to TRBD2. The V gene end was trimmed by 7 bases and the J gene end by 6 bases; junction bases not matched to a gene: 13. There are 16 residues in the CDR3. CDR1 and CDR2 from the germline V gene are LNHDA and SQIVND (reference sequence). The CDR3 loop is CASTTRDGRVSGELFF. The CDR3 region has the DNA TGTGCCAGTACGACCAGGGACGGGAGGGTGTCCGGGGAGCTGTTTTTT.

This clonotype has more than one count but fewer than ten. This rearrangement joins TRBV6-1 to TRBJ2-2, with 10 bases fitting TRBD2. Germline assignment: CDR1 MNHNS and CDR2 SASEGT. V shed 7 bases, J shed 1 base, and the junction held 6 bases outside the gene matches. The CDR3 contains 16 residues. The CDR3 spells CASKREGSVNTGELFF. In DNA form, the CDR3 reads TGTGCCAGCAAGCGGGAGGGATCGGTGAACACCGGGGAGCTGTTTTTT.

There are many counts of this clonotype. The rearrangement uses TRBV2 and TRBJ1-5, with no clear D. Germline V gives CDR1 SNHLY, CDR2 FYNNEI. Trimming left V 3 bases short and J 3 bases short, with 6 bases between. The CDR3 loop spans 13 amino acids. CDR3 loop: CASSDRVNQPQHF. The CDR3 DNA reads TGTGCCAGCAGTGACAGAGTCAATCAGCCCCAGCATTTT.

This clonotype was counted between two and nine times. The chain combines TRBV4-1 with TRBJ2-4; 8 bases map to TRBD2. This CDR3 has 15 residues. The ends lost 0 bases at V and 8 bases at J; junction bases unmatched: 6. CDR1 MGHRA and CDR2 YSYEKL come from the germline V gene. The CDR3 nucleotides read TGCGCCAGCAGCCAAGACGGGACTAGGGGGGACATTCAGTACTTC. Its translation: CASSQDGTRGDIQYF.

Comment on this clonotype: A junction boundary mismatches the germline segment, possibly from a read error. The V call is TRBV5-1, the J call TRBJ2-6, with D perhaps given as TRBD1 or TRBD2 (5 bases each). The CDR3 sequence is 14 residues long. Germline CDR1 SGHRS, CDR2 YFSETQ. The CDR3 sequence: CTSSPAGARNVLTF. The CDR3 DNA reads as TGCACCAGCAGCCCGGCCGGGGCCCGCAACGTCCTGACTTTC.

Concerning this clonotype itself: Since a much larger clone is just one base distant, this may be a read error. The V gene is TRBV6-1, the J gene TRBJ2-7; perhaps TRBD1 as D (5 bases). The V gene's germline CDR1 is MNHNS and CDR2 SASEGT. V lost 4 bases to trimming and J lost 5 bases, with 21 bases between them. The CDR3 consists of 16 residues. CDR3 bases: TGTGCCAGCAGTGGAGCCAGGGTGCAGGGTGTCAACGAGCAGTACTTC. Its protein product is CASSGARVQGVNEQYF.

The J gene is TRBJ2-1, the V gene TRBV27; 8 nucleotides agree with TRBD2. There are 14 residues in the CDR3. The V gene end was trimmed by 2 bases and the J gene end by 6 bases; junction bases not matched to a gene: 3. Looked up from germline, CDR1 is MNHEY and CDR2 is SMNVEV (reference sequence). The CDR3 region has the DNA TGTGCCAGCAGTTTAGCGGGAGGACCCAATGAGCAGTTCTTC. It codes for CASSLAGGPNEQFF.

The J gene is TRBJ2-5, the V gene TRBV7-9; D could derive from TRBD1 or TRBD2 (5 bases each). The V end was cut by 5 bases, the J end by 4 bases, with 14 bases between. This CDR3 is 14 amino acids long. Germline CDR1 reads SEHNR; CDR2 reads FQNEAQ (reference sequence). CDR3 sequence: CASSLPGTAETQYF. The CDR3, as DNA: TGTGCCAGCAGCCTCCCCGGGACGGCAGAGACCCAGTACTTC.